This T cell receptor (beta chain) was captured by sequencing in a study of shared clonotypes between healthy human individuals. Study results and limitations: What rarefaction showed was incomplete sorted-subset sequencing despite large depth. With a handful of donors compared, 4% to 5.5% of naive CD4 clonotypes were shared. Unshared clonotypes carried lower generation probabilities than those common to all four donors.

In the naive CD8 group, cells lacked CD45RO and were positively selected for CCR7, so terminally differentiated effector memory CD45RA+ cells were left out. Using approximately 200 ng DNA, around 30,000 T cell genomes, the sorted-subset replicate PCRs were run. Profiling relied on immunoSEQ multiplex PCR, and the TCRdb table lists in-frame clones only, not all of them. The sample carries some 1,900,000 clones, approximately 94% recorded once. To note about this clone: The antigen is not known.

The receptor was isolated from a man aged 18 to 30 in good health. The sequenced sample consisted of naive CD8+ T cells sorted from blood.

CDR3 DNA: TGTGCCAGCAGTTCGGGTGGCTACACCTTC. Translation: CASSSGGYTF. V gene TRBV6-6 combines with J gene TRBJ1-2; D gene unclear. This CDR3 region has 10 residues. Trimming took off 4 bases at V and 7 bases at J, with 4 bases between the two ends. Germline CDR1 and CDR2: MNHNY and SVGAGI (reference sequence).